Shown below are 8 T cell receptor beta chains from a single sample sequenced in a study of T cells after yellow fever vaccination (dated by TCRdb to about 2019). Receptor libraries were prepared by 5' RACE. The listed sequencing device is Illumina HiSeq 2500. TCRdb reworked the public reads: Q25 trimming with fastp, MiXCR clone assembly, productive beta chains retained. Each entry is one CDR3 protein sequence, shown with its most common DNA and genes. This sample lists about 630,000 distinct CDR3 sequences; 10% to 15% were detected once. The biggest ten clones account for about 16% of the sample. The treatment or condition label for this specimen denotes: live attenuated yellow fever vaccine strain. Sequenced here: PBMCs, sampled on the day of the yellow fever booster vaccination. The source of these receptors is a man aged 25-45 years who received the YFV17D yellow fever vaccine.

This clonotype was seen many times. The V call is TRBV3-1, the J call TRBJ2-2, with TRBD2 identical over 10 bases. V was pared by 2 bases and J by 4 bases, with 4 bases of the junction left unmatched. Germline V gene lookup returns CDR1 LGHDT and CDR2 YNNKEL (reference sequence). This CDR3 has 16 residues. In DNA form, the CDR3 reads TGTGCCAGCAGCCAAACTAGCGGGATTTCCACCGGGGAGCTGTTTTTT. Translating gives CASSQTSGISTGELFF.

The V gene is TRBV18, the J gene TRBJ1-4, with D uncertain. V was cut by 6 bases and J by 8 bases, with 13 bases left in between. This CDR3 comprises 13 residues. Germline lookup yields CDR1 KGHSH and CDR2 LQKENI. CDR3 residues: CASSRGADEKLFF. The CDR3 DNA sequence: TGTGCCAGCTCGCGCGGTGCAGACGAAAAACTGTTTTTT. The whole variable domain, filled in from reference TRBV18 and TRBJ1-4, reads NAGVMQNPRHLVRRRGQEARLRCSPMKGHSHVYWYRQLPEEGLKFMVYLQKENIIDESGMPKERFSAEFPKEGPSILRIQQVVRGDSAAYFCASSRGADEKLFFGSGTQLSVL.

This chain uses TRBV15 with TRBJ2-7; 11 nucleotides match TRBD1. The CDR3 length is 16 residues. Germline V CDR1 and CDR2: LNHNV, YYDKDF (reference sequence). V lost 0 bases, J lost 2 bases, and 3 bases stayed unmatched. The CDR3 DNA reads TGTGCCACCAGCAGAGATAGGACAGGGGGCCCCTACGAGCAGTACTTC. Translation: CATSRDRTGGPYEQYF.

V usage is TRBV20-1 and J usage is TRBJ2-1; tentative D call: TRBD2 (6 bases). This CDR3 is built from 12 residues. In germline, CDR1 is DFQATT, CDR2 SNEGSKA (reference sequence). Trimming shortened V by 5 bases and J by 8 bases, and 13 bases separated the two germline ends. The CDR3 is CSAQTRIDEQFF. The CDR3 nucleotides read TGCAGTGCTCAGACTAGGATAGATGAGCAGTTCTTC.

This clonotype occurred a few times. The chain combines TRBV5-1 with TRBJ2-1; possibly TRBD2 for D (6 bases). CDR1 is SGHRS and CDR2 is YFSETQ in the germline V gene. This CDR3 is built from 14 residues. V lost 6 bases, J lost 8 bases, and 18 bases lay in between. The CDR3 protein is CASKRDSTGDEQFF. CDR3 sequence (DNA): TGCGCCAGCAAACGGGACTCCACGGGAGATGAGCAGTTCTTC.

The chain links TRBV12-3 or TRBV12-4 to TRBJ1-5, with D unclear. The CDR3 has 15 amino acids. The V and J ends lost 6 bases and 1 base respectively, with 13 bases between them. CDR3 coding DNA: TGTGCCAGCAGAGAGGGAACTCCGAGCAATCAGCCCCAGCATTTT. It specifies CASREGTPSNQPQHF.

This clonotype has a handful of counts. The chain uses TRBV28 and TRBJ2-5, with D tentatively TRBD1 (7 bases). V lost 5 bases to trimming and J lost 5 bases, with 21 bases between them. CDR1 is MDHEN and CDR2 is SYDVKM in the germline V gene. The CDR3 length is 16 residues. CDR3: CASSPPDREVRETQYF. The CDR3 DNA reads TGTGCCAGCAGTCCACCCGACAGGGAGGTTCGGGAGACCCAGTACTTC.

The chain is built from TRBV18 and TRBJ2-2; 11 bases align to TRBD2. CDR1 and CDR2 from the germline V gene are KGHSH and LQKENI. V gave up 3 bases and J gave up 5 bases; unmatched junction bases: 2. CDR3 size: 15 residues. DNA of the CDR3: TGTGCCAGCTCACCCGGGACTAGCGGAACCGGGGAGCTGTTTTTT. It is translated as CASSPGTSGTGELFF.